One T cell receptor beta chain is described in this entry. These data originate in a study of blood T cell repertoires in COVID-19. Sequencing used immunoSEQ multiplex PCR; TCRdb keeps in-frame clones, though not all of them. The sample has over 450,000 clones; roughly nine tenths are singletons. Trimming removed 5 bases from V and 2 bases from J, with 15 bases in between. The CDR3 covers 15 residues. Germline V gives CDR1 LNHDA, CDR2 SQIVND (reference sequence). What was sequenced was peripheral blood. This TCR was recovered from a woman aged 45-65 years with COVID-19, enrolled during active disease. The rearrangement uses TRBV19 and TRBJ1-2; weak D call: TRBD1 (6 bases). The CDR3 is CASSFPRGGNYGYTF. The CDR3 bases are TGTGCCAGTAGTTTTCCCAGGGGTGGAAACTATGGCTACACCTTC.